These 26 T cell receptor beta chains came from one sample sequenced in a study of response to subunit inactivated influenza vaccine. TCRdb independently ran MiXCR on the RT-PCR reads; one entry per CDR3 protein. The sample comprises hundreds of thousands of distinct CDR3 sequences, 7.6% of which are singletons, and approximately 13% rests with the top ten. The sample here was PBMCs from blood, taken around 25 months after vaccination. These receptors were collected from a man aged 50 to 69 who received an inactivated influenza vaccine.

This clonotype was recorded a few times. The rearrangement uses TRBV3-1 and TRBJ2-7; D not resolved. Germline lookup yields CDR1 LGHDT and CDR2 YNNKEL (reference sequence). Trimming took off 4 bases at V and 2 bases at J, with 3 bases between the two ends. The CDR3 length is 11 residues. For the CDR3, the DNA is TGTGCCAGCAGCCTTCCCTACGAGCAGTACTTC. Amino acid sequence: CASSLPYEQYF.

This clonotype was detected a few times. The CDR3 loop is CSARGRREQYF. In DNA, the CDR3 is TGCAGTGCTAGAGGGAGGCGCGAGCAGTACTTC. This chain connects TRBV20-1 to TRBJ2-7; a weak D match, TRBD2 (5 bases). Germline lookup yields CDR1 DFQATT and CDR2 SNEGSKA (reference sequence). CDR3 length equals 11 residues. V dropped 1 base and J dropped 6 bases, with 7 bases sitting between them.

CDR3 sequence (DNA): TGTGCCAGCAGTTTAGCGCTAAGTCTCGCCGGGGACACTGAAGCTTTCTTT. Translation: CASSLALSLAGDTEAFF. The chain has TRBV12-3 or TRBV12-4 and TRBJ1-1; D is uncertain. The CDR3 is 17 residues long. With 0 bases removed from V and 3 bases from J, the gap between germline ends came to 17 bases.

CDR3: CAWEKDLATNEKLFF. CDR3 nucleotides: TGTGCCTGGGAGAAAGACCTTGCAACTAATGAAAAACTGTTTTTT. The chain combines TRBV30 with TRBJ1-4; no reliable D call. This CDR3 is 15 amino acids long. CDR1 is GTSNPN, CDR2 SVGIG, per germline (reference sequence). V was cut by 5 bases and J by 0 bases, with 13 bases left in between.

This clonotype was observed many times. This CDR3 is CASSPGTENTEAFF. CDR3 coding DNA: TGCGCCAGCAGCCCCGGGACAGAGAACACTGAAGCTTTCTTT. The chain carries TRBV5-1 and TRBJ1-1; 7 nucleotides match TRBD1. The CDR3 is made up of 14 amino acids. The V gene's germline CDR1 is SGHRS and CDR2 YFSETQ. The J segment lost 1 base and the V segment lost 4 bases, leaving 4 bases of the junction unmatched.

The CDR3 is CASRLVLPELEGYTF. The CDR3 DNA reads TGTGCAAGTCGCTTAGTTCTCCCGGAGCTGGAGGGCTACACCTTC. The chain carries TRBV12-2 and TRBJ1-2; the table's D call of TRBD1 was not tested on the DNA. TRBV12-2 is an annotated pseudogene. CDR3 size: 15 residues.

The chain is built from TRBV12-3 or TRBV12-4 and TRBJ2-1; D not resolved. CDR3 length: 17 residues. Trimming pared 8 bases from V and 4 bases from J, leaving 24 bases between. The CDR3 DNA reads as TGTGCCAGCCACAAAGGGTCTAGGAGACTCACATACAATGAGCAGTTCTTC. Translating it yields CASHKGSRRLTYNEQFF.

This chain uses TRBV27 with TRBJ2-3; 8 bases match TRBD2. This CDR3 is built from 16 residues. The germline CDR1 and CDR2 sequences are MNHEY and SMNVEV (reference sequence). After removal of 3 bases from V and 0 bases from J, the junction contained 5 bases not matched to a gene. The CDR3 bases are TGTGCCAGCAGTTTTTCGCGGGGGGTTAGCACAGATACGCAGTATTTT. Protein: CASSFSRGVSTDTQYF.

The V gene is TRBV5-6, the J gene TRBJ2-3, with 10 bases matching TRBD2. Germline trimming cut 4 bases from V and 8 bases from J; bases unmatched to any gene: 13. CDR3 size: 16 residues. Germline CDR1 is SGHDT and CDR2 is YYEEEE. The CDR3 DNA follows: TGTGCCAGCAGCAGTGATAGCGGGGGGCCCCGCCCTACGCAGTATTTT. It codes for CASSSDSGGPRPTQYF.

The chain joins TRBV29-1 to TRBJ1-1, with D possibly being TRBD1 (5 bases). The V and J ends lost 7 bases and 0 bases respectively, with 9 bases between them. Germline V lookup: CDR1 SQVTM, CDR2 ANQGSEA. This CDR3 has 12 amino acids. The CDR3 sequence: CSGGGVNTEAFF. CDR3 coding DNA: TGCAGCGGGGGAGGGGTGAACACTGAAGCTTTCTTT.

The rearrangement links TRBV12-3 or TRBV12-4 to TRBJ2-1, with 9 bases that match TRBD1. The junction had 7 bases not matched to a gene; V was cut back by 8 bases and J by 5 bases. The CDR3 sequence is 14 residues long. CDR3 DNA: TGTGCCAGCGAGGGACAGGGTTTCGACAATGAGCAGTTCTTC. It is translated as CASEGQGFDNEQFF.

In this sample, this clonotype turned up a few times. The chain carries TRBV30 and TRBJ2-3; D is ambiguous. V lost 2 bases and J lost 0, with 9 bases in between. The CDR3 is made up of 14 amino acids. CDR1 is GTSNPN, CDR2 SVGIG, per germline (reference sequence). The CDR3 loop is CAWSFTASTDTQYF. CDR3 in DNA: TGTGCCTGGAGTTTTACGGCTAGCACAGATACGCAGTATTTT. The whole variable domain, remainder taken from reference TRBV30 and TRBJ2-3, is SQTIHQWPATLVQPVGSPLSLECTVEGTSNPNLYWYRQAAGRGLQLLFYSVGIGQISSEVPQNLSASRPQDRQFILSSKKLLLSDSGFYLCAWSFTASTDTQYFGPGTRLTVL.

Note on this clonotype: This may stem from a read error, because a much larger clone lies one nucleotide away. This chain joins TRBV6-2 or TRBV6-3 and TRBJ1-1, with unresolved D. The V and J ends lost 6 bases and 4 bases respectively, with 15 bases between them. Germline assignment: CDR1 MNHEY and CDR2 SVGEGT. This CDR3 has 14 amino acids. DNA of the CDR3: TGTGCCAGCAGAAGAGCCAGGCGGGGCACTGAAGCTTTCTTT. Protein product: CASRRARRGTEAFF.

This clonotype has a count of ten or more. The chain joins TRBV5-1 to TRBJ2-1; 8 bases line up with TRBD2. Germline-derived CDR1 and CDR2 are SGHRS and YFSETQ. V lost 0 bases and J lost 15; bases outside the gene matches: 5. The CDR3 extends over 12 amino acids. The CDR3 is CASSLGRGGLFF. The CDR3 DNA is TGCGCCAGCAGCTTGGGTCGGGGGGGGCTGTTCTTC.

The rearrangement uses TRBV5-6 and TRBJ1-1; TRBD1 aligns across 7 bases. From germline, CDR1 is SGHDT and CDR2 YYEEEE. V was pared by 5 bases and J by 3 bases, with 7 bases of the junction left unmatched. This CDR3 is built from 14 residues. CDR3 loop: CASRRTGGDTEAFF. DNA for the CDR3: TGTGCCAGCAGGCGGACAGGAGGGGACACTGAAGCTTTCTTT.

The rearrangement uses TRBV24-1 and TRBJ2-1, with D possibly matching TRBD2 (5 bases). Trimming took 1 base from V and 3 from J, leaving 6 bases between them. This CDR3 region has 14 residues. Germline CDR1 is KGHDR and CDR2 is SFDVKD. CDR3 residues: CATSDFEGYNEQFF. CDR3 in DNA: TGTGCCACCAGTGATTTCGAGGGCTACAATGAGCAGTTCTTC.

At least ten counts were recorded for this clonotype. The V call is TRBV29-1, the J call TRBJ2-3; 8 bases are a match to TRBD1. The trim removed 2 bases at V and 2 bases at J, leaving 6 bases unmatched. The CDR3 has 15 residues. Germline loops: CDR1 SQVTM, CDR2 ANQGSEA. CDR3 loop: CSVEWTGTDTDTQYF. CDR3 in DNA: TGCAGCGTTGAATGGACAGGGACCGACACAGATACGCAGTATTTT.

Only a few counts were recorded for this clonotype. The chain links TRBV7-3 to TRBJ2-2; D is undetermined. From germline, CDR1 is SGHTA and CDR2 FQGTGA. V was cut by 0 bases and J by 0 bases, with 8 bases left in between. The CDR3 contains 16 residues. The chain's CDR3 is CASSLTDAANTGELFF. CDR3 coding DNA: TGTGCCAGCAGCTTAACGGACGCGGCGAACACCGGGGAGCTGTTTTTT.

The chain carries TRBV21-1 and TRBJ1-2; the table assigns TRBD1, which was not confirmed against the DNA. TRBV21-1 is recorded as a pseudogene. This CDR3 is 16 amino acids long. The CDR3 region has the DNA TGTGCCAGCAGCAAAGGGAGTATGAGGGGCGGCTATGGCTACACCTTC. As protein: CASSKGSMRGGYGYTF.

The table lists this clonotype with a few counts. V and J are TRBV5-1 and TRBJ2-2; a weak D match, TRBD2 (6 bases). Germline V gene sequence: CDR1 SGHRS, CDR2 YFSETQ. Trimming pared 4 bases from V and 5 bases from J, leaving 15 bases between. There are 15 residues in the CDR3. CDR3 region: CASSPGRGLTGELFF. Here the CDR3 DNA reads TGCGCCAGCAGCCCAGGGCGGGGTCTTACCGGGGAGCTGTTTTTT.

This clonotype was picked up a small number of times. The chain recombines TRBV10-3 with TRBJ1-1, with a possible D match to TRBD1 (5 bases). This CDR3 is 13 amino acids long. CDR1 ENHRY and CDR2 SYGVKD come from the germline V gene. Between the trimmed V and J ends, which lost 7 bases and 3 bases, there was a span of 12 bases. The CDR3, as DNA: TGTGCCATCATGGGGCAGGGCCACACTGAAGCTTTCTTT. Translating gives CAIMGQGHTEAFF.

This chain links TRBV29-1 with TRBJ2-7; 9 positions match TRBD2. V was pared by 2 bases and J by 1 base, with 12 bases of the junction left unmatched. The CDR3 sequence is 17 residues long. Germline-derived CDR1 and CDR2 are SQVTM and ANQGSEA. The CDR3 is CSVELSDSGSSSYEQYF. The CDR3 region has the DNA TGCAGCGTTGAATTGTCTGATAGCGGGAGCTCATCCTACGAGCAGTACTTC.

This clonotype occurred a few times. The chain joins TRBV4-1 to TRBJ2-1; tentatively, D is TRBD1 (6 bases). The CDR3 contains 15 residues. CDR1 MGHRA and CDR2 YSYEKL come from the germline V gene. V dropped 6 bases and J dropped 2 bases, with 14 bases sitting between them. DNA for the CDR3: TGCGCCAGCAGTCCCGACAGGACACCCTACAATGAGCAGTTCTTC. Its protein is CASSPDRTPYNEQFF.

This chain connects TRBV29-1 to TRBJ2-3, with TRBD2 as a possible D gene (5 bases). The CDR3 runs 14 residues. CDR1 SQVTM and CDR2 ANQGSEA come from the germline V gene. V was cut by 7 bases and J by 2 bases, with 16 bases left in between. CDR3: CSAVASSHTDTQYF. In nucleotides, the CDR3 is TGCAGCGCTGTTGCTAGCTCCCACACAGATACGCAGTATTTT.

This clonotype came up a few times. For the CDR3, the DNA is TGTGCCAGCAGGAACAGGGGGGCCGGGTCTGAAGCTTTCTTT. The encoded protein is CASRNRGAGSEAFF. V gene TRBV12-3 or TRBV12-4 combines with J gene TRBJ1-1; 8 positions agree with TRBD1. V was clipped by 6 bases and J by 6 bases; unmatched bases: 9. The CDR3 totals 14 residues.

The V and J genes are TRBV7-6 and TRBJ2-1; D is uncertain. The CDR3 consists of 13 residues. Germline CDR1 SGHVS, CDR2 FNYEAQ. Trimming took 1 base from V and 9 from J, leaving 10 bases between them. CDR3 in DNA: TGTGCCAGCAGCTTAGTGGCTTTCGGTGAGCAGTTCTTC. Its protein is CASSLVAFGEQFF. Drawing the rest from reference TRBV7-6 and TRBJ2-1, the complete variable domain is GAGVSQSPRYKVTKRGQDVALRCDPISGHVSLYWYRQALGQGPEFLTYFNYEAQQDKSGLPNDRFSAERPEGSISTLTIQRTEQRDSAMYRCASSLVAFGEQFFGPGTRLTVL.